Below, 17 T cell receptor beta chains from the same sample are listed, as sequenced in a study of T cell responses to AZD1222 COVID-19 vaccine. Assay: immunoSEQ multiplex PCR; the TCRdb copy retains only in-frame clones and omits some. This table has approximately 64,000 clones, roughly 89% appearing once. The input for sequencing was peripheral blood, taken on day 0 of AZD1222 vaccination. These receptors were collected from an adult in good health.

The chain couples TRBV9 to TRBJ2-1; TRBD2 aligns across 7 bases. This CDR3 is built from 18 residues. Germline V gene data show CDR1 as SGDLS and CDR2 as YYNGEE. Trimming took 0 bases from V and 2 from J; bases not matched to a gene: 11. The CDR3: CASSVARLAGETYNEQFF. For the CDR3, the DNA is TGTGCCAGCAGCGTAGCACGACTCGCGGGGGAGACCTACAATGAGCAGTTCTTC.

The sample holds one count of this clone. CDR3 sequence (DNA): TGTGGACCGGGAGGGGCGAGTTCACCCCTCCACTTT. Its protein is CGPGGASSPLHF. The chain employs TRBV6-7 and TRBJ1-6; a possible D gene is TRBD1 (5 bases). TRBV6-7 is an open reading frame, and its role is uncertain. The CDR3 is 12 amino acids.

This clone was seen only a few times. The J gene is TRBJ2-7, the V gene TRBV4-1; D perhaps matches TRBD1 (5 bases). CDR3 length: 15 residues. V lost 1 base to trimming and J lost 0 bases, with 10 bases between them. Germline CDR1 MGHRA, CDR2 YSYEKL. CDR3 coding DNA: TGCGCCAGCAGCCAAGGCGGCGACAGCTCCTACGAGCAGTACTTC. This sequence encodes CASSQGGDSSYEQYF.

This clone was counted a few times. This sequence joins TRBV6-5 and TRBJ1-1; 8 nucleotides line up with TRBD1. This CDR3 is 15 amino acids long. Germline CDR1 MNHEY, CDR2 SVGAGI. The V and J ends lost 2 bases and 0 bases, in that order; junction bases with no gene match: 2. DNA for the CDR3: TGTGCCAGCAGTTACCCAGGGGGCCTGAACACTGAAGCTTTCTTT. Its protein product is CASSYPGGLNTEAFF.

This chain links TRBV6-6 with TRBJ2-5; D might be TRBD2 (6 bases). The germline CDR1 and CDR2 sequences are MNHNY and SVGAGI (reference sequence). Trimming removed 4 bases from V and 3 bases from J, with 12 bases in between. The CDR3 is 14 amino acids. As DNA, the CDR3 is TGTGCCAGCAGTTCCGGGACTCCTAAAGAGACCCAGTACTTC. Protein sequence: CASSSGTPKETQYF.

The chain combines TRBV28 with TRBJ1-2; 9 nucleotides line up with TRBD1. J was trimmed by 5 bases and V by 10 bases; bases with no gene match: 14. The CDR3 extends over 15 amino acids. The germline V gene encodes CDR1 MDHEN and CDR2 SYDVKM. CDR3 protein: CATRNRDREFYGYTF. In DNA form, the CDR3 reads TGTGCCACCCGAAACCGGGACAGGGAGTTTTATGGCTACACCTTC.

The chain employs TRBV27 and TRBJ1-5; TRBD1 aligns across 11 bases. V was pared by 2 bases and J by 6 bases, with 6 bases of the junction left unmatched. Germline V gives CDR1 MNHEY, CDR2 SMNVEV (reference sequence). The CDR3 spans 16 residues. The CDR3 region is CASSLQGQGARQPQHF. Written as DNA, the CDR3 is TGTGCCAGCAGTTTACAAGGACAGGGGGCGCGTCAGCCCCAGCATTTT.

V is TRBV14 and J is TRBJ2-7, with a tentative D call TRBD1 (6 bases). Germline V gene lookup returns CDR1 SGHDN and CDR2 FVKESK. Trimming cost V 3 bases and J 6 bases, with 24 bases left between them. This CDR3 region has 17 residues. The CDR3 DNA is TGTGCCAGCAGCCACGAACTAACCACCGGGACATTAGGCGAGCAGTACTTC. Protein product: CASSHELTTGTLGEQYF.

The chain joins TRBV6-5 to TRBJ1-2; 7 bases fit TRBD1. The CDR3 runs to 11 residues. V shed 2 bases and J 13 bases; nucleotides not matched to a gene: 4. In germline, CDR1 is MNHEY, CDR2 SVGAGI. The CDR3 nucleotides read TGTGCCAGCAGTTACCCAGGGACAGCCACCTTC. Translated, it gives CASSYPGTATF.

The CDR3 loop reads CASSSNFRTGGDSLHF. In nucleotides, the CDR3 is TGCGCCAGCAGTTCAAACTTCCGGACAGGGGGTGATTCCCTCCACTTT. This chain uses TRBV10-2 with TRBJ1-6, with 10 bases that match TRBD1. Germline assignment: CDR1 WSHSY and CDR2 SAAADI. CDR3 size: 16 residues. V shed 5 bases, J shed 14 bases, and the junction held 15 bases outside the gene matches.

V gene TRBV18 combines with J gene TRBJ2-1, with 8 bases matching TRBD1. This CDR3 comprises 15 residues. Germline V gene sequence: CDR1 KGHSH, CDR2 LQKENI. Unmatched junction bases numbered 8, after V lost 3 bases and J lost 7 bases. Written as DNA, the CDR3 is TGTGCCAGCTCACCTCTTCAGGGGGCTCGGAATGAGCAGTTCTTC. This codes for CASSPLQGARNEQFF.

The rearrangement uses TRBV18 and TRBJ1-4; 7 nucleotides agree with TRBD1. The CDR3 totals 14 residues. The germline V gene has CDR1 KGHSH and CDR2 LQKENI. Trimming removed 5 bases from V and 7 bases from J; junction bases left unmatched: 7. CDR3 in amino acids: CASSETGSGEKLFF. DNA of the CDR3: TGTGCCAGCTCAGAGACAGGGAGTGGTGAAAAACTGTTTTTT.

This chain joins TRBV6-5 and TRBJ1-1, with 7 bases fitting TRBD1. V trimming: 0 bases; J trimming: 7 bases; junction bases outside the gene matches: 11. CDR3 size: 16 residues. CDR1 and CDR2 (germline): MNHEY, SVGAGI. The CDR3 sequence is CASSYSTLDRAFEAFF. CDR3 nucleotides: TGTGCCAGCAGTTACTCGACCCTTGACAGGGCCTTTGAAGCTTTCTTT.

The chain recombines TRBV10-3 with TRBJ1-4, with D possibly TRBD1 on 6 matching bases. V was trimmed by 3 bases and J by 6 bases, leaving 23 bases between them. CDR1 and CDR2 from the germline V gene are ENHRY and SYGVKD. The CDR3 covers 18 residues. The CDR3 nucleotides read TGTGCCATCAGTGATCGAGGGGGGGGCCGGGAGGCCGATGAAAAACTGTTTTTT. Encoded protein: CAISDRGGGREADEKLFF.

V gene TRBV9 combines with J gene TRBJ1-6; D gene unclear. Looked up from germline, CDR1 is SGDLS and CDR2 is YYNGEE. The CDR3 sequence is 14 residues long. Trimming removed 0 bases from V and 7 bases from J, with 8 bases in between. CDR3: CASSVAPLNSPLHF. The DNA for the CDR3 is TGTGCCAGCAGCGTAGCGCCCCTCAATTCACCCCTCCACTTT.

This sequence joins TRBV4-2 and TRBJ2-1, with 10 bases aligning to TRBD2. The CDR3 is 16 residues long. V shed 4 bases, J shed 6 bases, and the junction held 9 bases outside the gene matches. Germline V gene lookup returns CDR1 LGHNA and CDR2 YNFKEQ. The CDR3 bases are TGTGCCAGCAGCCTGCTTGGGACTAGCGCGCCCAATGAGCAGTTCTTC. Protein: CASSLLGTSAPNEQFF.

This clone was seen a few times. The chain carries TRBV10-3 and TRBJ2-5; 14 nucleotides agree with TRBD2. V lost 3 bases and J lost 1; bases outside the gene matches: 1. CDR3 length: 16 amino acids. The germline gives CDR1 ENHRY, CDR2 SYGVKD. CDR3: CAISDGLAGGQETQYF. CDR3 DNA: TGTGCCATCAGTGACGGACTAGCGGGGGGCCAAGAGACCCAGTACTTC.